This T cell receptor beta chain was identified during a study of T-cell memory formation after mild COVID-19. Whole-study context: TCR clustering was largely donor specific.

Trimming at V came to 7 bases and at J to 0 bases, leaving 5 bases not matched to a gene. CDR1 is ENHRY, CDR2 SYGVKD, per germline. There are 15 residues in the CDR3. 5'RACE primed at constant segments yielded TCR alpha and TCR beta cDNA libraries bearing sample barcodes and UMIs. MiXCR, run by TCRdb on the 5' RACE reads, gives a single entry per CDR3 protein. The repertoire includes just under 550,000 distinct CDR3 sequences, about a fifth of them detected once, and about an eighth sits in the top ten. A word on this clonotype: As yet, its antigen is unknown.

Study outcomes and limitations: Certain responding clones were present in pre-infection memory, suggesting participation of cross-reactive memory. Whereas later expanders leaned CD4+, clones contracting day 15 to 85 showed a balanced CD4/CD8 makeup.

What was sequenced was PBMCs or a T cell subset sorted from them (not recorded which). The origin of this receptor is an adult woman who had mild COVID-19 (a few samples of this study predate the infection). Cell type and time point are not known. The rearrangement links TRBV10-3 to TRBJ2-5; 10 bases fit TRBD2. The CDR3 DNA is TGTGCCATCAAAAGCGGGACTAGCGACCAAGAGACCCAGTACTTC. This encodes CAIKSGTSDQETQYF.